This is a list of T cell receptor beta chains from one sample in a study of blood T cell repertoires in COVID-19. Produced via immunoSEQ multiplex PCR; TCRdb's table is partial and in-frame only. The repertoire includes over 300,000 clones, 65% to 85% of them detected once, and 0.95% to 1.5% sits in the top ten. The sample taken for sequencing was peripheral blood. Every receptor here comes from a woman between 45 and 65 years old with acute or convalescent COVID-19. The CDR3 runs from the conserved cysteine through the conserved F or W. A D gene is named only where the DNA matches it firmly. Some rows have no size entry. The others give once, few or many, or a class for an expanded clone.

>-|17|once|TRBJ1-5|TRBV21-1
CASSSHWTGPTYQPQHF
TGTGCCAGCAGCTCACATTGGACAGGCCCTACTTATCAGCCCCAGCATTTT
>TRBD1|16|few|TRBJ1-5|TRBV5-1
CASSPTLGGGDQPQHF
TGCGCCAGCAGCCCAACGCTTGGAGGGGGCGATCAGCCCCAGCATTTT
>-|11|-|TRBJ2-5|TRBV7-9
CASSPGETQYF
TGTGCCAGCAGCCCCGGAGAGACCCAGTACTTC
>-|14|-|TRBJ1-1|TRBV15
CATSRPQGGTEAFF
TGTGCCACCAGCAGACCCCAGGGTGGCACTGAAGCTTTCTTT
>TRBD1|20|-|TRBJ2-6|TRBV5-8
CASSFPLRGQVFSGANVLTF
TGTGCCAGCAGCTTCCCACTGAGAGGACAGGTTTTCTCTGGGGCCAACGTCCTGACTTTC
>TRBD1|13|-|TRBJ2-1|TRBV30
CAWTGGFYNEQFF
TGTGCCTGGACAGGGGGTTTCTACAATGAGCAGTTCTTC
>TRBD2|14|-|TRBJ2-1|TRBV30
CAWKGTSGGFEQFF
TGTGCCTGGAAGGGGACTAGCGGGGGGTTTGAGCAGTTCTTC
>TRBD1|14|-|TRBJ2-3|TRBV30
CAWKGAGDRNTQYF
TGTGCCTGGAAGGGGGCGGGCGACCGGAATACGCAGTATTTT
>-|14|-|TRBJ1-1|TRBV6-6
CASSRAAVNTEAFF
TGTGCCAGCAGTCGTGCCGCGGTGAACACTGAAGCTTTCTTT
>-|14|-|TRBJ2-2|TRBV19
CASIQGFGTGELFF
TGTGCCAGTATCCAGGGATTTGGGACCGGGGAGCTGTTTTTT
>-|17|-|TRBJ2-7|TRBV14
CASSLGQGTSRRYEQYF
TGTGCCAGCAGCCTCGGACAGGGGACTAGTCGTCGCTACGAGCAGTACTTC
>-|13|-|TRBJ2-5|TRBV6-5
CARSRELQETQYF
TGTGCCCGTTCACGCGAGCTCCAAGAGACCCAGTACTTC